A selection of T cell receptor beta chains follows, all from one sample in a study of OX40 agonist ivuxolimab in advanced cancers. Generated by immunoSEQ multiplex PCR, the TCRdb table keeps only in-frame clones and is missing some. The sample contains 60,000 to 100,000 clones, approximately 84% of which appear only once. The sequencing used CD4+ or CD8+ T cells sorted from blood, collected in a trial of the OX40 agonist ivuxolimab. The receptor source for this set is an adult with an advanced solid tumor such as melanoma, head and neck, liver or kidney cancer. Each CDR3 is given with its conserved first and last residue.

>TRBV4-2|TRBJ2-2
CASSQARLAGGANTGELFF
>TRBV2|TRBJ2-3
CASSERSNPGLAGSLRDTQYF
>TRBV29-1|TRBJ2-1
CSVYELGSYNEQFF
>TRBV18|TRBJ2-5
CASSPPETLGTQYF
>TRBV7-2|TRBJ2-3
CASSFIAGARDTQYF
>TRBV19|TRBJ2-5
CASTPSTSGYQETQYF
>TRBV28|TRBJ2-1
CASRQGTTRDEQFF
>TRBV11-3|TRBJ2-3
CASSWGGGGDTQYF
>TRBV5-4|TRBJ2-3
CASSLQAGPTDTQYF
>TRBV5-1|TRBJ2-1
CASKTPSRGAGEQFF
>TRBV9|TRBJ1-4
CASSATATNEKLFF
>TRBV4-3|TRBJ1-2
CASSQDTGAQGYTF
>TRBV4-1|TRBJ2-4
CASSQGLAGGQAKNIQYF
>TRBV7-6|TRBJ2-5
CASSLNYGGEETQYF
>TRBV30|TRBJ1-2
CAWSASYGYTF
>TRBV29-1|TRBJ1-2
CSVDAQGRDGYTF
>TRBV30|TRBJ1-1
CAWTSRRQNTEAFF
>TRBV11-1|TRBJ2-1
CASSSLWLRNEQFF
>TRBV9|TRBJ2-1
CASSVATGTRSSYNEQFF
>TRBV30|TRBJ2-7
CAWSGSGSLGYEQYF
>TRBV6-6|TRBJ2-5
CASSDSGLQETQYF
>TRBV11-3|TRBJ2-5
CASSKTTSGAETQYF
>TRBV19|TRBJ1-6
CASSKTRDRDSPLHF
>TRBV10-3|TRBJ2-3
CAIGSGDTQYF
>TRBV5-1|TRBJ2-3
CASRISGGSTDTQYF
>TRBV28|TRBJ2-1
CASRTPGTVNEQFF
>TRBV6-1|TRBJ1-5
CASIEGAFGNQPQHF
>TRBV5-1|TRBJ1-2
CASSEQGQGGYGYTF
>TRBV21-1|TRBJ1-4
CASSVLGGVRRTNEKLFF
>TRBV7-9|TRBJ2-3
CASSLGDRGSTDTQYF
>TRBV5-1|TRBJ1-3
CASSSNGQLSGNTIYF